This TCR beta chain appears in the sequencing data of a study of Graves' ophthalmopathy and Graves' hyperthyroidism (dated by TCRdb to the late 2010s). Looking at the study overall: Peripheral blood was collected at initial diagnosis, before any treatment. In total, 135 blood samples were TCR-sequenced: around 42 ophthalmopathy, some 75 hyperthyroidism and about 17 hyperthyroidism-to-ophthalmopathy patients. The independent validation cohort included about 20 hyperthyroidism patients plus 17 patients who later progressed from hyperthyroidism to ophthalmopathy. Following sample collection, hyperthyroidism patients were given methimazole at a starting dose of 30 mg daily, and ophthalmopathy patients were given high-dose intravenous methylprednisolone. To explore V-J signatures that distinguish ophthalmopathy from hyperthyroidism, a discovery set of roughly 98 patients was enrolled, made up of some 41 with ophthalmopathy and some 58 with stable hyperthyroidism. In over 5 hyperthyroidism patients, the T-cell repertoires found in thyroid tissue were compared with those found in blood. TCR beta repertoire signatures were used to distinguish Graves' ophthalmopathy from Graves' hyperthyroidism and to predict progression to ophthalmopathy.

The table lists this clonotype with many counts. There is no known antigen for this receptor. No much larger clone is present one base from it, and per-base qualities are unavailable. For repertoire sequencing, the TCR beta CDR3 regions were amplified from RNA transcripts. The first round of RT-PCR was done with HTBI primers and the Qiagen OneStep RT-PCR kit, and was followed by a second round of multiplex PCR, then size selection and purification. Libraries were sequenced paired-end with 100 bp reads on an Illumina HiSeq2000. As for the original processing: SOAPnuke was used for read processing, and reads with adapters, uncalled bases, a mean Phred below 15, or no exact constant-primer or identifier match were discarded. COPE v1.2.5 was used to merge high-quality paired reads. Each unique nucleotide sequence was treated as a clonotype, and MiTCR v1.1 was used to align the clonotypes to the IMGT TRB V, D and J references. The analysis was limited to V-J combinations with a frequency above 0.0001, which together covered more than 98% of repertoires. For each V-J combination, a TCR clonal expansion and chaos score was defined as F50 clonal expansion divided by the chaos observed in the TCRdist matrix. Features were reduced by Welch's t-statistics and random forest to around 13 V-J combinations, which fed a naive Bayes classifier. The similarity between thyroid and blood repertoires was quantified using the Morisita-Horn index. Clones were called with MiXCR by TCRdb after fastp trimmed the public reads at Q25, and only in-frame beta chains were retained. CDR3 protein sequences are deduplicated, and each keeps its most common genes and DNA. It is TCRdb's table, rather than the study itself, that gives the V and J calls and clone size. Within this sample are 300,000 to 400,000 distinct CDR3 sequences, with about a sixth of them counted one time only. The ten largest clonotypes hold roughly 2.3% of the sample.

Study-level results and caveats: The 13-signature model separated ophthalmopathy from stable hyperthyroidism with roughly 89% sensitivity and roughly 84% specificity in cross-validation, and 80%/75% in the test set. Most expanded thyroid clonotypes with a frequency above 0.001 also appeared in blood, which suggests that blood repertoires may reflect the immune response in the thyroid. In validation, the model predicted ophthalmopathy progression with more than 70% sensitivity and around 72% specificity; around twelve predicted patients were CT-confirmed with GO in a median of around 6 months. Sample size was not predetermined statistically, and investigators were not blinded to group allocation.

Via the germline V gene, CDR1 is SQVTM and CDR2 ANQGSEA. The CDR3 measures 13 amino acids from cysteine to phenylalanine. The sequence is cut down to CDR3 DNA, 39 bases in frame from base 1. V is cut back by 6 bases and J by 5 bases, with 5 bases in the junction unmatched. A patient counted as having stable hyperthyroidism if there was no progression to ophthalmopathy within 18 months of follow-up. The hyperthyroidism patients were 18 to 65 years old and newly diagnosed, with a disease duration of less than 2 months. Patients were excluded if they had other autoimmune diseases, uncontrolled infections, pregnancy or lactation. Clinical symptoms, serum thyroxine, TRAb, thyroid ultrasound and orbital computed tomography formed the basis of the diagnosis. Using Ficoll-Paque density gradient centrifugation, PBMCs were isolated from 10 ml of fresh peripheral blood. Trizol reagent was used to extract the total RNA, and its quality was then checked on an Agilent 2100 Bioanalyzer.

Sequencing used peripheral blood. This clonotype was sampled from an adult woman with stable Graves' hyperthyroidism. The chain is assembled from TRBV29-1 and TRBJ2-5, with 11 bases in between that match TRBD1. The DNA sequence reads TGCAGCGTGAGGACAGGGGGCCGTGAGACCCAGTACTTC. It specifies CSVRTGGRETQYF.